This T cell receptor beta chain was recorded in a study of shared T cell receptors in the human thymus. Germline V gene lookup returns CDR1 MNHEY and CDR2 SMNVEV (reference sequence). This CDR3 region has 19 residues. J was trimmed by 0 bases and V by 1 base; bases with no gene match: 12. The method was immunoSEQ multiplex PCR; TCRdb's version includes in-frame clones alone and lacks a portion of them. The table records hundreds of thousands of clones, roughly 94% of them present only once. Sequenced sample: thymocytes. The gene calls are TRBV27 and TRBJ1-2; 9 bases are a match to TRBD1. The sequence came from a human donor. CDR3 protein: CASSLYPRDRVIANYGYTF. CDR3 nucleotides: TGTGCCAGCAGTTTATACCCCCGGGACAGGGTCATAGCTAACTATGGCTACACCTTC.